These T cell receptor beta chains were read from a single sample in a study of PD-1 blockade in classical Hodgkin lymphoma. The table came from immunoSEQ multiplex PCR; TCRdb's copy has only in-frame clones and leaves some out. Altogether about 47,000 clones are present, roughly 80% being singletons, with the ten largest covering 19%. The specimen was peripheral blood mononuclear cells (PBMCs), collected before the fourth cycle of nivolumab. These receptors all stem from a human donor with classical Hodgkin lymphoma. The CDR3 runs from the conserved cysteine through the conserved F or W. Fields, in order: CDR3 DNA, CDR3 protein, J gene, D gene, V gene, CDR3 length, clone size. D genes are given only for firm matches. Size tells how often a clone was seen (once, few, many) or the class of an expanded clone, and some rows leave it out.

CDR3 DNA: TGTGCCAGCAGCTTAGACAGGGAATCCTACGAGCAGTACTTC
CDR3 protein: CASSLDRESYEQYF
J gene: TRBJ2-7
D gene: -
V gene: TRBV7-6
CDR3 length: 14
clone size: few

CDR3 DNA: TGTGCCAGCAGTCAAGGACCGAACACTGAAGCTTTCTTT
CDR3 protein: CASSQGPNTEAFF
J gene: TRBJ1-1
D gene: -
V gene: TRBV6-5
CDR3 length: 13
clone size: few

CDR3 DNA: TGTGCCAGCAGCTTCAGTCTAGCGGGACAAAATGAGCAGTTCTTC
CDR3 protein: CASSFSLAGQNEQFF
J gene: TRBJ2-1
D gene: TRBD2
V gene: TRBV7-3
CDR3 length: 15
clone size: -

CDR3 DNA: TGCGCCAGCAGCACCAGGGTCGGAATATTTTCACCCCTCCACTTT
CDR3 protein: CASSTRVGIFSPLHF
J gene: TRBJ1-6
D gene: -
V gene: TRBV4-3
CDR3 length: 15
clone size: -

CDR3 DNA: TGTGCCAGCAGTGCTGACTTGAGAGTGAACATTCAGTACTTC
CDR3 protein: CASSADLRVNIQYF
J gene: TRBJ2-4
D gene: -
V gene: TRBV9
CDR3 length: 14
clone size: once

CDR3 DNA: TGTGCCAGCTCGGCGAGGGGATTGACCTATGGCTACACCTTC
CDR3 protein: CASSARGLTYGYTF
J gene: TRBJ1-2
D gene: -
V gene: TRBV25-1
CDR3 length: 14
clone size: -

CDR3 DNA: TGTGCCAGTAGTAACAATCAGCCCCAGCATTTT
CDR3 protein: CASSNNQPQHF
J gene: TRBJ1-5
D gene: -
V gene: TRBV19
CDR3 length: 11
clone size: -

CDR3 DNA: TGTGCCAGCAGCGTAGTTGCACATTCAGGAGATACGCAGTATTTT
CDR3 protein: CASSVVAHSGDTQYF
J gene: TRBJ2-3
D gene: -
V gene: TRBV9
CDR3 length: 15
clone size: -

CDR3 DNA: TGTGCCAGCAGCTTAACGGTGATAGCGGGTGGTGACTACAATGAGCAGTTCTTC
CDR3 protein: CASSLTVIAGGDYNEQFF
J gene: TRBJ2-1
D gene: TRBD2
V gene: TRBV7-3
CDR3 length: 18
clone size: -

CDR3 DNA: TGTGCCAGCAGCCGCGGACTAGCGGGGGGGGTGGGCACAGATACGCAGTATTTT
CDR3 protein: CASSRGLAGGVGTDTQYF
J gene: TRBJ2-3
D gene: TRBD2
V gene: TRBV7-3
CDR3 length: 18
clone size: -

CDR3 DNA: TGTGCCTGGAGTGTAGGGTCGGCGGGGACTATAGCCAAAAACATTCAGTACTTC
CDR3 protein: CAWSVGSAGTIAKNIQYF
J gene: TRBJ2-4
D gene: TRBD2
V gene: TRBV30
CDR3 length: 18
clone size: once

CDR3 DNA: TGTGCCAGCAGCGTAGGAAGCGGGGGGGCAGATACGCAGTATTTT
CDR3 protein: CASSVGSGGADTQYF
J gene: TRBJ2-3
D gene: TRBD2
V gene: TRBV9
CDR3 length: 15
clone size: -

CDR3 DNA: TGTGCCAGCAGCTTGGGCAAGGGGGGAAACTATGGCTACACCTTC
CDR3 protein: CASSLGKGGNYGYTF
J gene: TRBJ1-2
D gene: -
V gene: TRBV5-4
CDR3 length: 15
clone size: -

CDR3 DNA: TGTGCCAGCTCACCTCGTAAGGGCGAGCAGTACTTC
CDR3 protein: CASSPRKGEQYF
J gene: TRBJ2-7
D gene: -
V gene: TRBV18
CDR3 length: 12
clone size: -

CDR3 DNA: TGTGCCAGCAGTGACAGGGGGCCTGAAGCTTTCTTT
CDR3 protein: CASSDRGPEAFF
J gene: TRBJ1-1
D gene: TRBD1
V gene: TRBV6-1
CDR3 length: 12
clone size: -

CDR3 DNA: TGTGCCAGCAGCCTGATGAGCCAGCCCCAGCATTTT
CDR3 protein: CASSLMSQPQHF
J gene: TRBJ1-5
D gene: -
V gene: TRBV6-1
CDR3 length: 12
clone size: -

CDR3 DNA: TGTGCCAGCAGCTCGGCATACGGTGCAACTAATGAAAAACTGTTTTTT
CDR3 protein: CASSSAYGATNEKLFF
J gene: TRBJ1-4
D gene: -
V gene: TRBV7-6
CDR3 length: 16
clone size: -

CDR3 DNA: TGTGCCAGCAGCTTAGTAGGCGAGCAGTACTTC
CDR3 protein: CASSLVGEQYF
J gene: TRBJ2-7
D gene: -
V gene: TRBV7-8
CDR3 length: 11
clone size: -

CDR3 DNA: TGTGCCAGTAGTATAGGGCGGACAGGTCAAAACATTCAGTACTTC
CDR3 protein: CASSIGRTGQNIQYF
J gene: TRBJ2-4
D gene: TRBD1
V gene: TRBV19
CDR3 length: 15
clone size: -

CDR3 DNA: TGTGCCAGCAGCAAGGGGTACAACCAAGAGACCCAGTACTTC
CDR3 protein: CASSKGYNQETQYF
J gene: TRBJ2-5
D gene: -
V gene: TRBV21-1
CDR3 length: 14
clone size: -

CDR3 DNA: TGTGCCTGTGGAATGGCCTATGGCTACACCTTC
CDR3 protein: CACGMAYGYTF
J gene: TRBJ1-2
D gene: -
V gene: TRBV30
CDR3 length: 11
clone size: -

CDR3 DNA: TGTGCCAGTAGTGTAGGGGTTAGCACAGATACGCAGTATTTT
CDR3 protein: CASSVGVSTDTQYF
J gene: TRBJ2-3
D gene: -
V gene: TRBV19
CDR3 length: 14
clone size: -

CDR3 DNA: TGTGCCAGCAGCCCCAGGACTAGCCCCCCGAACTGGGAGCAGTACTTC
CDR3 protein: CASSPRTSPPNWEQYF
J gene: TRBJ2-7
D gene: TRBD2
V gene: TRBV4-2
CDR3 length: 16
clone size: few

CDR3 DNA: TGCGCCAGCAGCGATGGCGGAGCGCAGGGGACCCAGTACTTC
CDR3 protein: CASSDGGAQGTQYF
J gene: TRBJ2-5
D gene: -
V gene: TRBV5-1
CDR3 length: 14
clone size: -

CDR3 DNA: TGTGCCAGCAGCGTTAGCATTCAGTTTGCAGATACGCAGTATTTT
CDR3 protein: CASSVSIQFADTQYF
J gene: TRBJ2-3
D gene: -
V gene: TRBV5-6
CDR3 length: 15
clone size: -

CDR3 DNA: TGTGCCAGCAGTGAAGGGACAGGAGGCTACAATGAGCAGTTCTTC
CDR3 protein: CASSEGTGGYNEQFF
J gene: TRBJ2-1
D gene: TRBD1
V gene: TRBV6-1
CDR3 length: 15
clone size: -

CDR3 DNA: TGTGCCAGCAGCGATCCTGAGGAGGCACAAAACCCCTACGAGCAGTACTTC
CDR3 protein: CASSDPEEAQNPYEQYF
J gene: TRBJ2-7
D gene: -
V gene: TRBV21-1
CDR3 length: 17
clone size: -

CDR3 DNA: TGCGCCAGCAGCTTGGCGGGACAGGGGGGAGAGACCCAGTACTTC
CDR3 protein: CASSLAGQGGETQYF
J gene: TRBJ2-5
D gene: TRBD1
V gene: TRBV5-1
CDR3 length: 15
clone size: few

CDR3 DNA: TGTGCCAGCAGCTCCCGCGGGCATTACTACGAGCAGTACTTC
CDR3 protein: CASSSRGHYYEQYF
J gene: TRBJ2-7
D gene: -
V gene: TRBV5-1
CDR3 length: 14
clone size: -

CDR3 DNA: TGTGCCAGCAGTCCGACAGGTGTGGCCTACGAGCAGTACTTC
CDR3 protein: CASSPTGVAYEQYF
J gene: TRBJ2-7
D gene: -
V gene: TRBV6-1
CDR3 length: 14
clone size: -

CDR3 DNA: TGTGCCAGCAGACCCCTTGGCTCCTACGAGCAGTACTTC
CDR3 protein: CASRPLGSYEQYF
J gene: TRBJ2-7
D gene: -
V gene: TRBV5-4
CDR3 length: 13
clone size: -

CDR3 DNA: TGTGCCAGCAGCGTAGCGGGACTAGCGAGCTACAATGAGCAGTTCTTC
CDR3 protein: CASSVAGLASYNEQFF
J gene: TRBJ2-1
D gene: TRBD2
V gene: TRBV9
CDR3 length: 16
clone size: -

CDR3 DNA: TGTGCCAGCAGCTTAAGGCACGGTGATGAGCAGTTCTTC
CDR3 protein: CASSLRHGDEQFF
J gene: TRBJ2-1
D gene: -
V gene: TRBV7-9
CDR3 length: 13
clone size: -